The 32 T cell receptor beta chains below were found in one sample sequenced in a study of T cell clonality in common variable immunodeficiency (dated by TCRdb to between 2014 and 2017). The investigation overall reported the following: Fewer deletions and N-nucleotide insertions were reportedly observed in CVID TCRbeta sequences, and highly modified clones with 13 or more V deletions were reportedly absent from CVID TCRbeta sequences.

These TCRs are of unknown antigen specificity. Library preparation was by the immunoSEQ multiplex PCR assay. The source is immuneACCESS, and TCRdb retained only in-frame sequences with V and J called. Part of the clones is not carried over; for the studies checked, unresolved V genes explain less than half of this, and the remainder is unexplained. This sample holds around 33,000 clones in total, without any singletons. The ten largest make up about 26% of the sample. The sequenced sample consisted of peripheral blood mononuclear cells. These receptors were taken from a human donor with common variable immunodeficiency.

This clone was counted ten times or more. The observed sequence ends 3 residues before the CDR3 terminus, with the missing tail filled in from the germline J gene. The chain links TRBV29-1 to TRBJ1-2; 9 bases fit TRBD1. Trimming cost V 6 bases and J 6 bases; bases outside gene matches: 5. The CDR3 extends over 12 amino acids. The germline gives CDR1 SQVTM, CDR2 ANQGSEA. CDR3 region: CSVAGQGNGYTF. CDR3 DNA (partial): TGCAGCGTAGCGGGACAGGGAAATGGC.

This clone was observed many times. The observed sequence ends 3 residues before the CDR3 terminus, with the missing tail filled in from the germline J gene. V usage is TRBV28 and J usage is TRBJ1-5; tentatively, D is TRBD1 (5 bases). The V end was cut by 4 bases, the J end by 2 bases, with 24 bases between. This CDR3 has 19 residues. The V gene's germline CDR1 is MDHEN and CDR2 SYDVKM. The sequenced part of the CDR3 DNA is TGTGCCAGCAGTTCGCTTCTGATTTGGGGGGAGATAGGCAATCAGCCC. Its translation is CASSSLLIWGEIGNQP. The whole CDR3 region reads CASSSLLIWGEIGNQPQHF.

In this sample, this clone turned up many times. Coverage ceases 3 residues before the CDR3 finishes, and the germline J gene fills in the end. The J gene is TRBJ1-1, the V gene TRBV7-9; TRBD1 is a possible D gene (6 bases). The CDR3 totals 15 residues. The V end was cut by 1 base, the J end by 0 bases, with 9 bases between. Germline assignment: CDR1 SEHNR and CDR2 FQNEAQ (reference sequence). The CDR3 loop reads CASSLVTGMNTEAFF. The sequenced part of the CDR3 DNA is TGTGCCAGCAGCTTAGTAACAGGGATGAACACTGAA.

This clone was counted ten times or more. With the read ending 3 residues before the CDR3 end, the germline J gene is used to fill in that end. The genes are TRBV5-1 and TRBJ2-1; the D is unclear. CDR3 length: 13 amino acids. The V and J ends lost 0 bases and 5 bases respectively, with 6 bases between them. Germline V gives CDR1 SGHRS, CDR2 YFSETQ. The CDR3 bases that were read are TGCGCCAGCAGCTTGGCCAATGACAATGAG. Amino acids: CASSLANDNE. The complete CDR3 reads CASSLANDNEQFF.

Of note for this clone: The missing CDR3 end, 3 residues past where the read stops, is filled in from the germline J gene. The chain recombines TRBV6-1 with TRBJ2-7; no clear D. This CDR3 has 14 residues. CDR1 and CDR2 from the germline V gene are MNHNS and SASEGT. Trimming removed 1 base from V and 4 bases from J, with 11 bases in between. CDR3 loop: CASSEGSYRYEQYF. The DNA read from the CDR3 is TGTGCCAGCAGTGAAGGGTCTTACAGATACGAG.

The table lists this clone with a few counts. The read ends 3 residues early relative to the CDR3; the germline J gene fills the gap. The chain employs TRBV20-1 and TRBJ1-2; D call uncertain. The CDR3 is 10 residues long. From germline, CDR1 is DFQATT and CDR2 SNEGSKA (reference sequence). CDR3 loop: CSARLSGYTF. The CDR3 DNA, read in part, is TGCAGTGCTAGACTTTCCGGC.

This clone was found many times. CDR3 bases read: TGCGCCAGCAGCCTACCTCGGGACACCCACTACGAG. Its protein is CASSLPRDTHYE. The CDR3 in its entirety is CASSLPRDTHYEQYF. This chain connects TRBV5-1 to TRBJ2-7; a weak D match, TRBD1 (6 bases). From the germline J gene comes the end of the CDR3, since the read stops 3 residues before it. Germline values: CDR1 SGHRS, CDR2 YFSETQ. The CDR3 is 15 residues long. Trimming pared 4 bases from V and 3 bases from J, leaving 17 bases between.

With respect to this clone: The read comes to an end 3 residues before the CDR3 does, leaving the germline J gene to fill in the end. The genes are TRBV7-9 and TRBJ2-7; D call uncertain. Trimming took off 5 bases at V and 2 bases at J, with 16 bases between the two ends. Germline V gene data show CDR1 as SEHNR and CDR2 as FQNEAQ (reference sequence). The CDR3 runs to 15 residues. CDR3 DNA (partial): TGTGCCAGCAGCCACATGGAAACAGCACCCTACGAG. Protein product: CASSHMETAPYE. The entire CDR3 sequence reads CASSHMETAPYEQYF.

This clone has at least ten counts. Read coverage stops 3 residues before the CDR3 terminus; the germline J gene supplies the remainder. The chain is built from TRBV30 and TRBJ2-7; no reliable D call. CDR1 GTSNPN and CDR2 SVGIG come from the germline V gene (reference sequence). Trimming stripped 7 bases from V and 2 bases from J, with 12 bases between. This CDR3 is built from 12 residues. The CDR3 is CAYTSVAYEQYF. The CDR3 bases that were read are TGTGCCTACACGTCCGTGGCCTACGAG.

This clone appeared a few times. The observed sequence ends 3 residues before the CDR3 terminus, with the missing tail filled in from the germline J gene. The chain has TRBV19 and TRBJ1-1; possibly TRBD1 for D (6 bases). The germline V gene has CDR1 LNHDA and CDR2 SQIVND (reference sequence). CDR3 size: 12 residues. V was pared by 7 bases and J by 4 bases, with 10 bases between. The sequenced CDR3 bases are TGTGCCAGTAAGACAGGTGGCACTGAA. This codes for CASKTGGTE. The whole CDR3 reads CASKTGGTEAFF.

With regard to this clone: The CDR3 end lies 3 residues beyond the end of the read and is filled in from the germline J gene. The rearrangement joins TRBV18 to TRBJ2-7, with 8 bases aligning to TRBD2. J was trimmed by 3 bases and V by 5 bases; bases with no gene match: 9. The CDR3 runs to 15 residues. Germline loops: CDR1 KGHSH, CDR2 LQKENI. The CDR3 reads CASSEGSSGRYEQYF. The DNA read from the CDR3 is TGTGCCAGCTCAGAGGGGTCTAGCGGGCGCTACGAG.

With regard to this clone: The DNA ends 3 residues before the CDR3 does, and the rest of the CDR3 is filled in from the germline J gene. The V call is TRBV19, the J call TRBJ2-3; tentatively, D is TRBD2 (5 bases). V was cut by 10 bases and J by 1 base, with 21 bases left in between. Germline CDR1 and CDR2: LNHDA and SQIVND (reference sequence). CDR3 size: 16 residues. The CDR3 bases that were read are TGTGCCACCCATGCTAGCCCCAGGTATGGCACAGATACG. Amino acid sequence: CATHASPRYGTDT. The CDR3 reads in full as CATHASPRYGTDTQYF.

This clone was seen ten or more times. Read sequence stops 3 residues before the CDR3 end, and the germline J gene provides the missing end. The chain links TRBV20-1 to TRBJ2-5; maybe TRBD2 (6 bases). From germline, CDR1 is DFQATT and CDR2 SNEGSKA (reference sequence). The CDR3 runs 13 residues. Trimming left V 5 bases short and J 5 bases short, with 15 bases between. CDR3 DNA (partial): TGCAGTGCTCCCCCCGGGGCGGGGGAGACC. Protein product: CSAPPGAGET. From start to end, the CDR3 is CSAPPGAGETQYF.

CDR3: CAWSTVTRGLRETQYF. CDR3 bases read: TGTGCCTGGAGTACCGTGACCCGAGGGCTTCGAGAGACC. The J gene is TRBJ2-5, the V gene TRBV30; a possible D gene is TRBD2 (5 bases). The CDR3 end lies 3 residues beyond the end of the read and is filled in from the germline J gene. The germline CDR1 and CDR2 sequences are GTSNPN and SVGIG (reference sequence). The CDR3 has 16 residues. V lost 2 bases to trimming and J lost 4 bases, with 20 bases between them.

This clone was observed a handful of times. The CDR3 end lies 3 residues beyond the end of the read and is filled in from the germline J gene. The chain is built from TRBV5-1 and TRBJ2-5, with 8 bases identical to TRBD1. Germline V gene lookup returns CDR1 SGHRS and CDR2 YFSETQ. V shed 1 base and J 5 bases; nucleotides not matched to a gene: 1. The CDR3 loop spans 13 amino acids. CDR3 bases read: TGCGCCAGCAGCTTGAACAGGGGGGAGACC. Protein product: CASSLNRGET. The full-length CDR3 reads as CASSLNRGETQYF.

Details on this clone: The DNA ends 3 residues before the CDR3 does, and the rest of the CDR3 is filled in from the germline J gene. The chain joins TRBV19 to TRBJ1-2; D remains unclear. The CDR3 is 13 residues long. CDR1 and CDR2 from the germline V gene are LNHDA and SQIVND (reference sequence). V was pared by 3 bases and J by 0 bases, with 5 bases between. The part of the CDR3 DNA that was read is TGTGCCAGTAGTATCCCATCTAACTATGGC. Translating it yields CASSIPSNYG. The full CDR3 sequence reads CASSIPSNYGYTF.

This clone was observed a few times. The sequenced fragment ends 3 residues before the CDR3 boundary, so the rest is inferred from the germline J gene. The V and J genes are TRBV19 and TRBJ2-7; 10 bases line up with TRBD2. The V and J ends lost 3 bases and 2 bases, in that order; junction bases with no gene match: 4. The CDR3 extends over 15 amino acids. Germline loops: CDR1 LNHDA, CDR2 SQIVND (reference sequence). Incomplete CDR3 DNA: TGTGCCAGTAGTATCAGGCTAGCGGGAGCCTACGAG. Translation: CASSIRLAGAYE. In full, the CDR3 is CASSIRLAGAYEQYF.

This clone was found many times. The CDR3 end lies 3 residues beyond the end of the read and is filled in from the germline J gene. The gene calls are TRBV5-1 and TRBJ2-7; D perhaps matches TRBD2 (6 bases). The CDR3 has 13 amino acids. Germline V gene lookup returns CDR1 SGHRS and CDR2 YFSETQ. Trimming shortened V by 10 bases and J by 3 bases, and 17 bases separated the two germline ends. CDR3 region: CASRDPGGYEQYF. Partial CDR3 DNA: TGCGCCTCCCGAGACCCCGGGGGCTACGAG.

This clone was counted at least ten times. Incomplete CDR3 DNA: TGTGCCAGCAGCTTAGGGGGGGTTCTGAACACTGAA. The encoded protein is CASSLGGVLNTE. The CDR3 as a whole reads CASSLGGVLNTEAFF. The V gene is TRBV7-3, the J gene TRBJ1-1; TRBD1 is a possible D gene (5 bases). The read is 3 residues too short to cover the CDR3 end, so that end is filled in from the germline J gene. The germline V gene encodes CDR1 SGHTA and CDR2 FQGTGA. The V end lost 2 bases, the J end lost 0 bases, and 10 bases lay between the germline ends. This CDR3 is built from 15 residues.

This clone is categorized as medium-sized. The read halts 3 residues ahead of the CDR3 end, with the missing end drawn from the germline J gene. The chain joins TRBV28 to TRBJ1-2; D is uncertain. Trimming cost V 6 bases and J 4 bases, with 15 bases left between them. Germline CDR1 MDHEN, CDR2 SYDVKM. The CDR3 covers 14 residues. The sequenced CDR3 bases are TGTGCCAGCAGCCTCTCCCCCTCCAGCTATGGC. Its translation is CASSLSPSSYG. The entire CDR3 protein is CASSLSPSSYGYTF.

There are many counts of this clone. CDR3 region: CASSESTNRYEQYF. The covered CDR3 bases are TGTGCCAGCAGCGAATCTACCAACCGATACGAG. V and J are TRBV9 and TRBJ2-7; D unresolved. The read stops 3 residues short of the end of the CDR3; the missing end is completed from the germline J gene. The CDR3 is 14 amino acids. Trimming removed 3 bases from V and 4 bases from J, with 14 bases in between. Per germline, CDR1 SGDLS and CDR2 YYNGEE.

This clone was recorded a few times. The CDR3 end falls 3 residues outside the read, so it is completed with the germline J gene. V and J are TRBV7-9 and TRBJ2-1, with 8 nucleotides matching TRBD1. This CDR3 spans 15 amino acids. J lost 6 bases, V lost 1 base, and 5 bases had no gene match. Germline CDR1 SEHNR, CDR2 FQNEAQ (reference sequence). CDR3 residues: CASSLGQGAPNEQFF. The part of the CDR3 DNA that was read is TGTGCCAGCAGCTTAGGGCAGGGGGCCCCCAATGAG.

There are many counts of this clone. The missing CDR3 end, 3 residues past where the read stops, is filled in from the germline J gene. This chain joins TRBV11-2 and TRBJ2-7; no clear D. Trimming left V 1 base short and J 2 bases short, with 6 bases between. The CDR3 covers 13 residues. The germline V gene encodes CDR1 SGHAT and CDR2 FQNNGV. The CDR3 loop reads CASSLVDPYEQYF. The part of the CDR3 DNA that was read is TGTGCCAGCAGCTTAGTAGATCCCTACGAG.

This clone was detected many times. The read stops 3 residues short of the end of the CDR3; the missing end is completed from the germline J gene. V is TRBV10-1 and J is TRBJ2-3, with TRBD2 matching over 9 bases. Germline CDR1 and CDR2: WNHNN and SYGVQD (reference sequence). J gave up 2 bases and V 7 bases, and 4 bases lay outside the gene matches. There are 14 residues in the CDR3. The CDR3: CASMLAGTTDTQYF. The covered CDR3 bases are TGCGCCAGCATGCTAGCGGGAACCACAGATACG.

This clone has more than one count but fewer than ten. The CDR3 end is not reached by the read, which stops 3 residues before it; the germline J gene fills it in. The chain couples TRBV11-2 to TRBJ2-5; D may be TRBD1 (5 bases). Germline V gene data show CDR1 as SGHAT and CDR2 as FQNNGV. The CDR3 loop spans 15 amino acids. Deletions cut 1 base from V and 5 bases from J, with 14 bases between. The DNA read from the CDR3 is TGTGCCAGCAGCTTAGGTAGAAGGGGCCGGGAGACC. Translated, it gives CASSLGRRGRET. The complete CDR3 reads CASSLGRRGRETQYF.

This clone was recorded a few times. The sequenced fragment ends 3 residues before the CDR3 boundary, so the rest is inferred from the germline J gene. The rearrangement joins TRBV19 to TRBJ2-5; 12 nucleotides match TRBD2. CDR3 length equals 18 residues. V was clipped by 6 bases and J by 2 bases; unmatched bases: 13. CDR1 and CDR2 (germline): LNHDA, SQIVND (reference sequence). The DNA read from the CDR3 is TGTGCCAGTAGCCAATCCGCTAGGACTAGCGGGACGCAAGAGACC. Protein sequence: CASSQSARTSGTQET. The complete CDR3 sequence is CASSQSARTSGTQETQYF.

In this sample, this clone turned up many times. The read ends 3 residues early relative to the CDR3; the germline J gene fills the gap. This sequence joins TRBV30 and TRBJ1-2; 12 bases are shared with TRBD1. Germline V CDR1 and CDR2: GTSNPN, SVGIG (reference sequence). The CDR3 contains 14 residues. The part of the CDR3 DNA that was read is TGTGCCTGGACCAGGGACAGGGGGCTCTACGGC. It yields the protein CAWTRDRGLYG. The full CDR3 protein is CAWTRDRGLYGYTF.

This clone was recorded at least ten times. The sequence runs out 3 residues before the end of the CDR3; the remainder is reconstructed from the germline J gene. The chain recombines TRBV29-1 with TRBJ1-5; 8 bases are a match to TRBD1. CDR1 SQVTM and CDR2 ANQGSEA come from the germline V gene. V lost 6 bases to trimming and J lost 1 base; unmatched junction nucleotides: 5. The CDR3 extends over 14 amino acids. CDR3 sequence reads: CSVSTGVSNQPQHF. CDR3 bases read: TGCAGCGTCTCGACAGGGGTGAGCAATCAGCCC.

This clone has only a few counts. The sequence runs out 3 residues before the end of the CDR3; the remainder is reconstructed from the germline J gene. The chain uses TRBV19 and TRBJ1-5; 7 nucleotides align to TRBD1. The CDR3 has 14 amino acids. Germline CDR1 and CDR2: LNHDA and SQIVND (reference sequence). V lost 4 bases, J lost 7 bases, and 7 bases stayed unmatched. The CDR3 region is CASSTWTGSQPQHF. The CDR3 DNA, read in part, is TGTGCCAGTAGTACATGGACAGGCAGCCAGCCC.

By frequency in the sample, this clone is large (0.1 to 1%). Sequencing ends 3 residues short of the CDR3 end; the germline J gene provides the rest. The same CDR3 arises from other DNA sequences in this sample as well. The chain combines TRBV20-1 with TRBJ1-1; TRBD1 matches 8 bases. Unmatched junction bases numbered 8, after V lost 6 bases and J lost 5 bases. CDR1 DFQATT and CDR2 SNEGSKA come from the germline V gene (reference sequence). The CDR3 sequence is 13 residues long. The chain's CDR3 is CSAPDRAETEAFF. The sequenced CDR3 bases are TGCAGTGCGCCGGACAGGGCGGAAACTGAA.

In this sample, this clone turned up many times. The read ends 3 residues before the CDR3 terminus; that terminus is restored from the germline J gene. The chain joins TRBV6-2 or TRBV6-3 to TRBJ2-7; TRBD2 aligns across 10 bases. This CDR3 has 16 amino acids. Germline V CDR1 and CDR2: MNHEY, SVGEGT. Trimming at V came to 2 bases and at J to 6 bases, leaving 10 bases not matched to a gene. Here the CDR3 reads CASSYPWTSGVIEQYF. The sequenced CDR3 bases are TGTGCCAGCAGTTACCCATGGACTAGCGGAGTCATCGAG.

Remarks on this clone: The CDR3 goes on 3 residues after the read ends, and that part is filled in from the germline J gene. The chain combines TRBV20-1 with TRBJ2-3; 9 bases are a match to TRBD2. CDR3 length: 14 residues. Trimming took 2 bases from V and 3 from J; bases not matched to a gene: 3. Germline V lookup: CDR1 DFQATT, CDR2 SNEGSKA (reference sequence). CDR3 bases read: TGCAGTGCTAGATCGCGGGAGGGAACAGATACG. It specifies CSARSREGTDT. The entire CDR3 protein is CSARSREGTDTQYF.